Listed below are T cell receptor beta chains from one sample, sequenced in a study of vaccination effects on CD4 cells after COVID-19. Sequencing used immunoSEQ multiplex PCR; TCRdb keeps in-frame clones, though not all of them. The sample has approximately 58,000 clones; 60% to 85% are singletons. Antigens of these TCRs are unknown. Material: CD4+ T cells from PBMCs cultured without peptide, obtained before COVID-19 vaccination. The receptors derive from a human donor who received a COVID-19 vaccine. The CDR3 runs from the conserved cysteine through the conserved F or W. A D gene is named only where the DNA matches it firmly. Expanded clones get a size class; other rows say once, few or many, or leave the size out.

>TRBJ1-5|few|TRBV4-2|TRBD1
CASSQGGSGGVQPQHF
TGTGCCAGCAGCCAAGGCGGCTCAGGGGGCGTCCAGCCCCAGCATTTT
>TRBJ2-3|NA|TRBV2|TRBD2
CASSRGIAGATDTQYF
TGTGCCAGCTCTCGGGGGATAGCGGGGGCCACAGATACGCAGTATTTT
>TRBJ2-3|NA|TRBV5-1|TRBD2
CASSLVGGSTDTQYF
TGCGCCAGCAGCTTGGTCGGGGGGTCCACAGATACGCAGTATTTT
>TRBJ1-4|NA|TRBV19|NA
CASTSVPNEKLFF
TGTGCCAGTACGTCCGTACCTAATGAAAAACTGTTTTTT
>TRBJ1-4|NA|TRBV19|NA
CAGQGLANEKLFF
TGTGCCGGTCAGGGGTTGGCTAATGAAAAACTGTTTTTT
>TRBJ1-4|NA|TRBV18|NA
CASSPGFNEKLFF
TGTGCCAGCTCACCTGGGTTTAATGAAAAACTGTTTTTT
>TRBJ1-5|few|TRBV3-1/TRBV3-2|NA
CASSQSFAQPQHF
TGTGCCAGCAGCCAAAGCTTTGCCCAGCCCCAGCATTTT
>TRBJ2-1|NA|TRBV24-1|NA
CATSDPGTAGNEQFF
TGTGCCACCAGTGATCCAGGGACAGCGGGGAATGAGCAGTTCTTC
>TRBJ2-5|NA|TRBV5-8|TRBD2
CASSAWTSGRGETQYF
TGTGCCAGCAGCGCCTGGACTAGCGGGCGGGGAGAGACCCAGTACTTC
>TRBJ2-3|once|TRBV5-1|NA
CASSLGDTADTQYF
TGCGCCAGCAGCTTGGGGGACACGGCAGATACGCAGTATTTT
>TRBJ1-2|NA|TRBV7-2|TRBD1
CASSFGQGARSDGYTF
TGTGCCAGCAGCTTTGGACAGGGGGCGAGGTCTGATGGCTACACCTTC
>TRBJ2-1|NA|TRBV6-5|NA
CASGRGGPLKEQFF
TGTGCCAGCGGGAGGGGGGGGCCACTTAAGGAGCAGTTCTTC
>TRBJ1-5|NA|TRBV6-5|NA
CASSYSGYNQPQHF
TGTGCCAGCAGTTACTCCGGGTATAATCAGCCCCAGCATTTT
>TRBJ2-3|NA|TRBV4-2|NA
CASSQAWGGQGTSTDTQYF
TGTGCCAGCAGCCAAGCTTGGGGGGGCCAAGGTACTAGCACAGATACGCAGTATTTT
>TRBJ2-1|NA|TRBV4-3|NA
CASSQGWVGAYNEQFF
TGCGCCAGCAGCCAAGGTTGGGTGGGGGCCTACAATGAGCAGTTCTTC
>TRBJ2-6|NA|TRBV7-8|NA
CASSLAMGAGANVLTF
TGTGCCAGCAGCTTAGCCATGGGGGCTGGGGCCAACGTCCTGACTTTC
>TRBJ2-2|once|TRBV18|TRBD1
CASSPDRVTGELFF
TGTGCCAGCTCACCGGACAGGGTCACCGGGGAGCTGTTTTTT
>TRBJ2-3|NA|TRBV7-2|NA
CASSPGGDTQYF
TGTGCCAGCAGCCCTGGGGGAGATACGCAGTATTTT
>TRBJ1-2|NA|TRBV29-1|TRBD1
CSVERQGKPYGYTF
TGCAGCGTTGAAAGACAGGGGAAGCCCTATGGCTACACCTTC
>TRBJ2-1|NA|TRBV5-1|TRBD1
CASSYLGQVVNEQFF
TGCGCCAGCAGCTACCTTGGACAGGTTGTGAATGAGCAGTTCTTC
>TRBJ2-3|NA|TRBV2|TRBD2
CASSDGLAGGRGTDTQYF
TGTGCCAGCAGTGATGGACTAGCGGGGGGGCGCGGCACAGATACGCAGTATTTT
>TRBJ1-5|few|TRBV18|NA
CASSPGGGDQPQHF
TGTGCCAGCTCACCAGGGGGAGGAGACCAGCCCCAGCATTTT
>TRBJ1-4|NA|TRBV7-2|NA
CASSLGQINEKLFF
TGTGCCAGCAGCTTAGGGCAGATTAATGAAAAACTGTTTTTT
>TRBJ1-1|NA|TRBV6-5|TRBD1
CASSTSTGRRTEAFF
TGTGCCAGCAGTACCTCGACAGGGCGGCGGACTGAAGCTTTCTTT
>TRBJ2-3|few|TRBV4-1|NA
CASSQVIRVDTQYF
TGCGCCAGCAGCCAAGTGATCAGGGTCGATACGCAGTATTTT
>TRBJ1-1|NA|TRBV5-1|NA
CASSLEWNTEAFF
TGCGCCAGCAGCTTGGAGTGGAACACTGAAGCTTTCTTT
>TRBJ2-3|NA|TRBV4-2|TRBD2
CASSQDTSGYTDTQYF
TGTGCCAGCAGCCAAGACACTAGCGGCTACACAGATACGCAGTATTTT
>TRBJ2-5|NA|TRBV2|NA
CASTWGFRETQYF
TGTGCCAGCACTTGGGGCTTCCGGGAGACCCAGTACTTC
>TRBJ2-1|NA|TRBV5-1|TRBD2
CASSLGASGYNEQFF
TGCGCCAGCAGCTTGGGGGCTAGCGGGTACAATGAGCAGTTCTTC
>TRBJ1-2|NA|TRBV4-3|TRBD1
CASSQDIGQGHSNYGYTF
TGCGCCAGCAGCCAAGATATAGGACAGGGCCACTCTAACTATGGCTACACCTTC